This TCR beta chain stems from a study of PD-1 blockade in mismatch repair-deficient tumors. Study information: Patients had about 13 mismatch repair-deficient cancer types and were previously treated and progressing.

Germline CDR1 reads KGHSH; CDR2 reads LQKENI. This CDR3 region has 12 residues. The V end was cut by 3 bases, the J end by 9 bases, with 11 bases between. The method was immunoSEQ multiplex PCR; TCRdb's version includes in-frame clones alone and lacks a portion of them. The sample has over 100,000 clones, 60% to 85% seen once; the top ten hold roughly 4.5%. Mismatch repair deficiency was confirmed in all patients, by PCR or immunohistochemistry. This receptor was obtained from an adult with mismatch repair-deficient cancer. The chain links TRBV18 to TRBJ2-5; TRBD2 might be the D (5 bases). The sequencing used peripheral blood, collected approximately 60 weeks after starting pembrolizumab. CDR3 amino acids: CASSPSVEAQYF. In DNA form, the CDR3 reads TGTGCCAGCTCACCGAGCGTGGAGGCCCAGTACTTC.